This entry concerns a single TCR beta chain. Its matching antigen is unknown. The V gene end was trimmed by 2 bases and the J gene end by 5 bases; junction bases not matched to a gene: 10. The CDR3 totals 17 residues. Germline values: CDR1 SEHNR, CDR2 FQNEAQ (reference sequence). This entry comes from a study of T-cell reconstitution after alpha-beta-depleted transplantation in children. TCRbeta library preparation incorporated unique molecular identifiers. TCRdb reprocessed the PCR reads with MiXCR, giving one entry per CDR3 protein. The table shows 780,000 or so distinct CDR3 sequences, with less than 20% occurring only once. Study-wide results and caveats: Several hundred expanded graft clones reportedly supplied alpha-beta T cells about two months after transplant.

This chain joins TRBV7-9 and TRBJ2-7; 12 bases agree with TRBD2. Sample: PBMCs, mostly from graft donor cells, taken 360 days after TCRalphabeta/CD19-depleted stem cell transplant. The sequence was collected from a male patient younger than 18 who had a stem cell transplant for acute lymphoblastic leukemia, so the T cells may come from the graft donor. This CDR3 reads CASSLYVSTSGRNEQYF. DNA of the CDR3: TGTGCCAGCAGCTTATATGTGAGTACTAGCGGGAGGAACGAGCAGTACTTC. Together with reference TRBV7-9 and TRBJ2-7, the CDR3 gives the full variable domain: DTGVSQNPRHKITKRGQNVTFRCDPISEHNRLYWYRQTLGQGPEFLTYFQNEAQLEKSRLLSDRFSAERPKGSFSTLEIQRTEQGDSAMYLCASSLYVSTSGRNEQYFGPGTRLTVT.